This T cell receptor beta chain was profiled in a study of blood T cell repertoires in COVID-19. Using immunoSEQ multiplex PCR, the repertoire was profiled, and TCRdb retains in-frame clones only, with some absent. Among some 120,000 clones listed, approximately 80% were seen once. The origin of this receptor is a woman aged 55 to 70 with acute or convalescent COVID-19. The sample comprised peripheral blood.

The CDR3 region is CASSAQGAGNTIYF. The CDR3 bases are TGTGCCAGCAGTGCACAGGGGGCTGGAAACACCATATATTTT. The V call is TRBV2, the J call TRBJ1-3, with 8 bases matching TRBD1. The junction had 1 base not matched to a gene; V was cut back by 4 bases and J by 2 bases. Germline lookup yields CDR1 SNHLY and CDR2 FYNNEI. This CDR3 comprises 14 residues. The full variable domain, rest sourced from reference TRBV2 and TRBJ1-3, is EPEVTQTPSHQVTQMGQEVILRCVPISNHLYFYWYRQILGQKVEFLVSFYNNEISEKSEIFDDQFSVERPDGSNFTLKIRSTKLEDSAMYFCASSAQGAGNTIYFGEGSWLTVV.